The rows below give T cell receptor beta chains drawn from one sample of a study of cytomegalovirus exposure and HLA in healthy donors. Produced via immunoSEQ multiplex PCR; TCRdb's table is partial and in-frame only. This listing includes approximately 110,000 clones. The specimen was PBMCs. These receptors originate from a man aged 18 to 35 in good health and CMV-seronegative. CDR3s include the opening cysteine and the closing phenylalanine or tryptophan. A D gene is named only where the DNA matches it firmly.

j_call: TRBJ2-7; v_call: TRBV7-9; d_call: TRBD1; cdr3_nt: TGTGCCAGCAGCTTGGGACAGACCTTCTACGAGCAGTACTTC; cdr3_aa: CASSLGQTFYEQYF
j_call: TRBJ2-7; v_call: TRBV15; d_call: TRBD1; cdr3_nt: TGTGCCACCAGCTTACGGACAGGGGGCGATATTTACGAGCAGTACTTC; cdr3_aa: CATSLRTGGDIYEQYF
j_call: TRBJ1-2; v_call: TRBV9; d_call: TRBD1; cdr3_nt: TGTGCCAGCAGCGTGAGGGCCCTCCCGGGACAGCCACATTATGGCTACACCTTC; cdr3_aa: CASSVRALPGQPHYGYTF
j_call: TRBJ1-3; v_call: TRBV18; d_call: -; cdr3_nt: TGTGCCAGCTCGCCACAGGAGAGTGGAAACACCATATATTTT; cdr3_aa: CASSPQESGNTIYF
j_call: TRBJ2-2; v_call: TRBV2; d_call: TRBD1; cdr3_nt: TGTGCCAGCAGGTGGACAGGGGTTAACACCGGGGAGCTGTTTTTT; cdr3_aa: CASRWTGVNTGELFF
j_call: TRBJ1-4; v_call: TRBV10-3; d_call: -; cdr3_nt: TGTGCCATCAGTGAGTCCGAGGACAGCTTTAATGAAAAACTGTTTTTT; cdr3_aa: CAISESEDSFNEKLFF
j_call: TRBJ2-5; v_call: TRBV7-2; d_call: -; cdr3_nt: TGTGCCAGCAGCTCTTTTTGGGGGGAACAAGAGGCCCAGTACTTC; cdr3_aa: CASSSFWGEQEAQYF
j_call: TRBJ2-1; v_call: TRBV4-1; d_call: TRBD2; cdr3_nt: TGCGCCAGCAGCCAAGGGGGACTAGCGGGAGACGGTATCCATGAGCAGTTCTTC; cdr3_aa: CASSQGGLAGDGIHEQFF
j_call: TRBJ1-1; v_call: TRBV27; d_call: -; cdr3_nt: TGTGCCAGCTTTAACTCTGACAGGCCCTCCCCAAACACTGAAGCTTTCTTT; cdr3_aa: CASFNSDRPSPNTEAFF
j_call: TRBJ1-6; v_call: TRBV5-6; d_call: -; cdr3_nt: TGTGCCAGCAGCTTGGGCAGGGGTCCCCTCCACTTT; cdr3_aa: CASSLGRGPLHF
j_call: TRBJ2-1; v_call: TRBV6-1; d_call: TRBD2; cdr3_nt: TGTGCCAGCAGGACCGAATTAGCGGGGAACAATGAGCAGTTCTTC; cdr3_aa: CASRTELAGNNEQFF
j_call: TRBJ2-5; v_call: TRBV19; d_call: TRBD2; cdr3_nt: TGTGCCAGTAGTATATGGTCTGGGACTAGCGGGGGTTCTACCCAGTACTTC; cdr3_aa: CASSIWSGTSGGSTQYF
j_call: TRBJ1-6; v_call: TRBV7-8; d_call: TRBD1; cdr3_nt: TGTGCCAGCAGCCCAAGGGCGGGACAGGGGGCTCATTCACCCCTCCACTTT; cdr3_aa: CASSPRAGQGAHSPLHF
j_call: TRBJ2-7; v_call: TRBV18; d_call: -; cdr3_nt: TGTGCCAGCTCACCTCAAGACAGCTACGAGCAGTACTTC; cdr3_aa: CASSPQDSYEQYF
j_call: TRBJ1-5; v_call: TRBV7-9; d_call: TRBD1; cdr3_nt: TGTGCCAGCAGCCTACAGGGGGCGGGAGGCAATCAGCCCCAGCATTTT; cdr3_aa: CASSLQGAGGNQPQHF
j_call: TRBJ2-1; v_call: TRBV7-9; d_call: TRBD2; cdr3_nt: TGTGCCAGCAGCCTGGGGACTAGCGGGAGGGACAATGAGCAGTTCTTC; cdr3_aa: CASSLGTSGRDNEQFF
j_call: TRBJ2-7; v_call: TRBV6-5; d_call: TRBD1; cdr3_nt: TGTGCCAGCAGTTACGGGCAGGGGGTCTCCTACGAGCAGTACTTC; cdr3_aa: CASSYGQGVSYEQYF
j_call: TRBJ2-6; v_call: TRBV29-1; d_call: -; cdr3_nt: TGCAGCGTTGAATGGCCCTCTGGGGCCAACGTCCTGACTTTC; cdr3_aa: CSVEWPSGANVLTF
j_call: TRBJ2-1; v_call: TRBV5-1; d_call: TRBD1; cdr3_nt: TGCGCCAGCAGCTTGGGGGGACAGGGAAGGGATGAGCAGTTCTTC; cdr3_aa: CASSLGGQGRDEQFF
j_call: TRBJ1-2; v_call: TRBV27; d_call: -; cdr3_nt: TGTGCCAGCAGAGGACAGCTTTTCTATGGCTACACCTTC; cdr3_aa: CASRGQLFYGYTF
j_call: TRBJ1-1; v_call: TRBV18; d_call: -; cdr3_nt: TGTGCCAGCTCACCACTCGTCGGGACAAGGATGAACACTGAAGCTTTCTTT; cdr3_aa: CASSPLVGTRMNTEAFF
j_call: TRBJ2-3; v_call: TRBV18; d_call: TRBD2; cdr3_nt: TGTGCCAGCCTTGAATCGGGGGGGAGCACAGATACGCAGTATTTT; cdr3_aa: CASLESGGSTDTQYF
j_call: TRBJ2-5; v_call: TRBV5-1; d_call: -; cdr3_nt: TGCGCCAGCAGCTCGGACAGCCGAGAGACCCAGTACTTC; cdr3_aa: CASSSDSRETQYF
j_call: TRBJ1-4; v_call: TRBV5-8; d_call: TRBD1; cdr3_nt: TGTGCCAGCAGGGGACAGCAGATAGAAAAACTGTTTTTT; cdr3_aa: CASRGQQIEKLFF
j_call: TRBJ1-4; v_call: TRBV9; d_call: -; cdr3_nt: TGTGCCAGCAGCGTGGCAGGGGCTAGTGAAAAACTGTTTTTT; cdr3_aa: CASSVAGASEKLFF
j_call: TRBJ1-1; v_call: TRBV19; d_call: -; cdr3_nt: TGTGCCAGTAGTATGGCGGGGTACACTGAAGCTTTCTTT; cdr3_aa: CASSMAGYTEAFF
j_call: TRBJ2-3; v_call: TRBV19; d_call: -; cdr3_nt: TGTGCCAGTAGTGGAGAGAGGAGGGACGATACGCAGTATTTT; cdr3_aa: CASSGERRDDTQYF
j_call: TRBJ2-1; v_call: TRBV10-1; d_call: -; cdr3_nt: TGCGCCAGCAGTGAAAAGGGAGCCACCGAGCAGTTCTTC; cdr3_aa: CASSEKGATEQFF
j_call: TRBJ1-2; v_call: TRBV7-2; d_call: -; cdr3_nt: TGTGCCAGCAGCTTCTCCGGGACAATCTCTTTTGCTAACTATGGCTACACCTTC; cdr3_aa: CASSFSGTISFANYGYTF
j_call: TRBJ2-3; v_call: TRBV5-3; d_call: TRBD2; cdr3_nt: TGTGCCAGAAGCTTGGTCATGCGGGGGGCCATTGATACGCAGTATTTT; cdr3_aa: CARSLVMRGAIDTQYF
j_call: TRBJ1-4; v_call: TRBV6-1; d_call: TRBD1; cdr3_nt: TGTGCCAGCATTGGAACAGGGGGCCAAGAAAAACTGTTTTTT; cdr3_aa: CASIGTGGQEKLFF
j_call: TRBJ2-7; v_call: TRBV19; d_call: TRBD1; cdr3_nt: TGTGCCAGTAGTCCTCGGACAGGGGGAATCTACGAGCAGTACTTC; cdr3_aa: CASSPRTGGIYEQYF
j_call: TRBJ2-7; v_call: TRBV9; d_call: -; cdr3_nt: TGTGCCAGCAGCCCGGTCGGGTTGCCCTACGAGCAGTACTTC; cdr3_aa: CASSPVGLPYEQYF
j_call: TRBJ1-1; v_call: TRBV9; d_call: -; cdr3_nt: TGTGCCAGCAGCGGGAGATGGGGCATGAACACTGAAGCTTTCTTT; cdr3_aa: CASSGRWGMNTEAFF
j_call: TRBJ2-1; v_call: TRBV5-1; d_call: TRBD2; cdr3_nt: TGCGCCAGCAGCTCCGTACCAACTAGCGGGGGGACCTTTAGCTCCTACAATGAGCAGTTCTTC; cdr3_aa: CASSSVPTSGGTFSSYNEQFF
j_call: TRBJ1-3; v_call: TRBV13; d_call: -; cdr3_nt: TGTGCCAGCAGCGTCGGTTTTTACTCTGGAAACACCATATATTTT; cdr3_aa: CASSVGFYSGNTIYF
j_call: TRBJ1-3; v_call: TRBV15; d_call: -; cdr3_nt: TGTGCCACCAGCAGAACCACCCTCGGGACTCCCGGAAACACCATATATTTT; cdr3_aa: CATSRTTLGTPGNTIYF
j_call: TRBJ2-3; v_call: TRBV7-2; d_call: TRBD2; cdr3_nt: TGTGCCAGCAGCCGGGACTATACCACAGATACGCAGTATTTT; cdr3_aa: CASSRDYTTDTQYF
j_call: TRBJ1-1; v_call: TRBV7-8; d_call: -; cdr3_nt: TGTGCCAGCAGCCCCCGGACAGACTCTAGGCCCACTGAAGCTTTCTTT; cdr3_aa: CASSPRTDSRPTEAFF
j_call: TRBJ2-3; v_call: TRBV7-2; d_call: TRBD1; cdr3_nt: TGTGCCAGCAGCCCATTGACAGGGGCCGATACGCAGTATTTT; cdr3_aa: CASSPLTGADTQYF
j_call: TRBJ2-7; v_call: TRBV29-1; d_call: TRBD1; cdr3_nt: TGCAGCGGATCACAGGGGGCAGAGTACGAGCAGTACTTC; cdr3_aa: CSGSQGAEYEQYF
j_call: TRBJ1-2; v_call: TRBV5-1; d_call: -; cdr3_nt: TGCGCCAGCAGGCTCGAGGCTAACTATGGCTACACCTTC; cdr3_aa: CASRLEANYGYTF
j_call: TRBJ2-1; v_call: TRBV7-7; d_call: TRBD2; cdr3_nt: TGTGCTAGCAGCCCAACTAGCGGGAGCAACAATGAGCAGTTCTTC; cdr3_aa: CASSPTSGSNNEQFF
j_call: TRBJ1-2; v_call: TRBV7-9; d_call: -; cdr3_nt: TGTGCCAGCGGGATACAGGGAGTTAACTATGGCTACACCTTC; cdr3_aa: CASGIQGVNYGYTF
j_call: TRBJ1-1; v_call: TRBV30; d_call: TRBD1; cdr3_nt: TGTGCCGGCAGCCAGTCGCCGGGACAGGGGGAAGCTTTCTTT; cdr3_aa: CAGSQSPGQGEAFF
j_call: TRBJ2-1; v_call: TRBV7-2; d_call: TRBD1; cdr3_nt: TGTGCCAGCAGCTCCCGGGGACAGGGGGCAGGCAATGAGCAGTTCTTC; cdr3_aa: CASSSRGQGAGNEQFF
j_call: TRBJ2-1; v_call: TRBV7-2; d_call: TRBD2; cdr3_nt: TGTGCCAGCAGCTTAACCAGCGGGGGGGCCCCCTACAATGAGCAGTTCTTC; cdr3_aa: CASSLTSGGAPYNEQFF
j_call: TRBJ2-2; v_call: TRBV30; d_call: -; cdr3_nt: TGTGCCTTCCGGGATACCAACACCGGGGAGCTGTTTTTT; cdr3_aa: CAFRDTNTGELFF
j_call: TRBJ2-3; v_call: TRBV5-1; d_call: TRBD2; cdr3_nt: TGCGCCAGCAGCTTGGGAGGCCTAGCGGGGTTGACAGATACGCAGTATTTT; cdr3_aa: CASSLGGLAGLTDTQYF
j_call: TRBJ1-6; v_call: TRBV7-9; d_call: TRBD1; cdr3_nt: TGTGCCAGCAGCCTCCCGGGACACCAGACAGGGTTCGATTCACCCCTCCACTTT; cdr3_aa: CASSLPGHQTGFDSPLHF
j_call: TRBJ2-1; v_call: TRBV7-9; d_call: TRBD2; cdr3_nt: TGTGCCAGCAGTTCCAGACTAGCGGGGCCTTACAATGAGCAGTTCTTC; cdr3_aa: CASSSRLAGPYNEQFF
j_call: TRBJ1-1; v_call: TRBV7-2; d_call: -; cdr3_nt: TGTGCCAGCAGTTTCACTCAGACAGTTGAAGCTTTCTTT; cdr3_aa: CASSFTQTVEAFF